This T cell receptor beta chain came from a study of T cell responses to AZD1222 COVID-19 vaccine. Overall study: Researchers grouped second doses given at about 4 or about 12 weeks into one pool.

The protocol was immunoSEQ multiplex PCR, while the TCRdb copy is restricted to in-frame clones and leaves out a portion. The repertoire has roughly 150,000 clones, 80% to 95% of them found once; the top ten carry less than 2.5%. The TCR comes from an adult in good health. The sample in question was peripheral blood, obtained on day 0 of AZD1222 vaccination.

DNA for the CDR3: TGTGCCAGCAGCTTAGACCATCCAGACAGGCCGATCTATGGCTACACCTTC. Translated, it gives CASSLDHPDRPIYGYTF. The chain carries TRBV11-3 and TRBJ1-2; TRBD1 might be the D (6 bases). CDR1 and CDR2 (germline): SGHNT, YENEEA. Trimming removed 0 bases from V and 4 bases from J, with 18 bases in between. The CDR3 length is 17 residues.